These T cell receptor beta chains were read from a single sample in a study of blood T cell repertoires in COVID-19. Sequencing used immunoSEQ multiplex PCR; TCRdb keeps in-frame clones, though not all of them. Among some 110,000 clones listed, approximately 74% were seen once. Sequences were obtained from peripheral blood. The receptor set was obtained from a man older than 75 with COVID-19, enrolled during active disease. CDR3s include the opening cysteine and the closing phenylalanine or tryptophan. D genes are given only for firm matches. A clone size is listed for some rows: how often the clone was seen (once, few, many), or a class if it is expanded.

V	J	D	size	CDR3	DNA
TRBV25-1	TRBJ2-1	TRBD2	.	CASSDLGTSGSRDNEQFF	TGTGCCAGCAGTGATCTTGGAACTAGCGGGAGTCGTGACAATGAGCAGTTCTTC
TRBV4-2	TRBJ2-2	TRBD2	.	CASSQSGGTSGLGELFF	TGTGCCAGCAGCCAATCCGGAGGGACTAGCGGGCTGGGGGAGCTGTTTTTT
TRBV11-2	TRBJ1-6	.	.	CASSLRRGINSPLHF	TGTGCCAGCAGCTTGAGGCGGGGGATTAATTCACCCCTCCACTTT
TRBV6-6	TRBJ2-7	TRBD2	.	CASTLAGGNEQYF	TGTGCCAGCACGTTAGCGGGAGGGAACGAGCAGTACTTC
TRBV28	TRBJ1-5	.	.	CASSSLRGGNQPQHF	TGTGCCAGCAGTTCACTCCGGGGGGGCAATCAGCCCCAGCATTTT
TRBV7-2	TRBJ2-5	.	.	CASSLRPTSRGQTQYF	TGTGCCAGCAGCTTACGACCGACTAGTCGAGGTCAGACCCAGTACTTC
TRBV28	TRBJ1-2	TRBD1	.	CASSPPGQGYGYTF	TGTGCCAGCAGTCCTCCGGGACAGGGCTATGGCTACACCTTC
TRBV3-1/TRBV3-2	TRBJ1-2	.	.	CASSQSLPTQGIGYTF	TGTGCCAGCAGCCAATCGCTACCGACACAGGGAATAGGCTACACCTTC
TRBV28	TRBJ2-7	TRBD2	.	CASIKAPGLAGYEQYF	TGTGCCAGCATCAAAGCGCCGGGACTAGCGGGTTACGAGCAGTACTTC
TRBV2	TRBJ2-3	.	.	CASRATSDTQYF	TGTGCCAGCAGGGCGACTAGTGATACGCAGTATTTT
TRBV7-9	TRBJ2-1	.	.	CASSATGNEQFF	TGTGCCAGCAGCGCGACTGGAAATGAGCAGTTCTTC
TRBV24-1	TRBJ2-5	.	.	CATSDPGVQETQYF	TGTGCCACCAGTGACCCAGGGGTCCAAGAGACCCAGTACTTC
TRBV5-5	TRBJ2-7	TRBD1	.	CASSSSTGTYEQYF	TGTGCCAGCAGCTCGTCGACAGGGACGTACGAGCAGTACTTC
TRBV2	TRBJ1-1	TRBD1	.	CASSVTGRRSEAFF	TGTGCCAGCAGTGTGACAGGGCGAAGGTCTGAAGCTTTCTTT
TRBV21-1	TRBJ2-5	.	.	CAESKGTSCNSATQYF	TGTGCCGAGAGCAAGGGGACTAGTTGTAATTCTGCGACCCAGTACTTC
TRBV6-5	TRBJ1-4	TRBD1	.	CASSPGTGGGEKLFF	TGTGCCAGCAGTCCCGGCACAGGGGGAGGGGAAAAACTGTTTTTT
TRBV2	TRBJ2-5	TRBD2	.	CANDRLAGGQETQYF	TGTGCCAACGATCGACTAGCGGGAGGACAAGAGACCCAGTACTTC
TRBV5-5	TRBJ2-3	TRBD1	.	CASSHGTGRDTQYF	TGTGCCAGCAGCCACGGGACAGGGCGGGATACGCAGTATTTT
TRBV5-1	TRBJ1-4	.	.	CASSLGAGAEKLFF	TGCGCCAGCAGCTTGGGCGCAGGGGCCGAAAAACTGTTTTTT
TRBV5-5	TRBJ2-7	TRBD2	.	CASSLGLAGGYEQYF	TGTGCCAGCAGCTTGGGACTAGCGGGAGGCTACGAGCAGTACTTC
TRBV6-5	TRBJ1-2	.	.	CASSLQGPNYGYTF	TGTGCCAGCAGCCTCCAGGGTCCTAACTATGGCTACACCTTC
TRBV5-6	TRBJ2-7	.	.	CASSNEDYEQYF	TGTGCCAGCAGCAATGAGGACTACGAGCAGTACTTC
TRBV11-1	TRBJ1-1	.	.	CASRYLQVTEAFF	TGTGCCAGCAGGTATCTACAGGTCACTGAAGCTTTCTTT
TRBV10-3	TRBJ2-2	.	.	CAILGQQTYTGELFF	TGTGCCATCCTCGGCCAGCAGACATACACCGGGGAGCTGTTTTTT
TRBV28	TRBJ2-5	TRBD2	.	CASRGVAGGLWETQYF	TGTGCCAGCAGGGGGGTAGCGGGAGGGCTGTGGGAGACCCAGTACTTC
TRBV29-1	TRBJ2-1	TRBD2	.	CSVSTSDEQFF	TGCAGCGTTTCGACTAGCGATGAGCAGTTCTTC
TRBV4-1	TRBJ2-7	.	.	CASSQGRQGDEQYF	TGCGCCAGCAGCCAAGGGCGCCAGGGCGACGAGCAGTACTTC
TRBV10-2	TRBJ2-3	TRBD2	.	CASRLAGPTDTQYF	TGCGCCAGCCGACTAGCGGGACCCACAGATACGCAGTATTTT
TRBV28	TRBJ1-4	.	.	CASRTTAVKGKLFF	TGTGCCAGCAGAACGACAGCCGTTAAAGGAAAACTGTTTTTT
TRBV5-3	TRBJ1-5	.	.	CARSLKKGRQPQHF	TGTGCCAGAAGCTTGAAAAAGGGGCGCCAGCCCCAGCATTTT
TRBV6-4	TRBJ2-3	TRBD2	.	CARSGTRLTDTQYF	TGTGCCAGGTCCGGGACTAGACTCACAGATACGCAGTATTTT
TRBV7-8	TRBJ1-4	.	once	CASSPDGYDYEKLFF	TGTGCCAGCAGCCCCGACGGGTACGATTATGAAAAACTGTTTTTT
TRBV14	TRBJ2-6	.	.	CASSPSLSGANVLTF	TGTGCCAGCAGTCCTAGCCTCTCTGGGGCCAACGTCCTGACTTTC
TRBV5-1	TRBJ2-1	TRBD2	.	CASSPDPPGTSGLDEQFF	TGCGCCAGCAGCCCGGACCCCCCCGGGACTAGCGGCCTCGATGAGCAGTTCTTC
TRBV11-2	TRBJ1-5	.	.	CASSHRVGSNQPQHF	TGTGCCAGCAGTCACAGGGTAGGCTCGAATCAGCCCCAGCATTTT
TRBV28	TRBJ2-2	TRBD2	.	CASSTSGANTGELFF	TGTGCCAGCAGCACTAGCGGCGCGAACACCGGGGAGCTGTTTTTT
TRBV27	TRBJ1-5	.	.	CASSLAGSTNQPQHF	TGTGCCAGCAGTTTAGCCGGGAGTACCAATCAGCCCCAGCATTTT
TRBV19	TRBJ2-5	TRBD2	few	CASSRTSVETQYF	TGTGCCAGTAGTCGGACTAGCGTGGAGACCCAGTACTTC
TRBV5-6	TRBJ1-2	.	.	CASSPDSIGGYTF	TGTGCCAGCAGCCCGGACTCGATTGGGGGCTACACCTTC
TRBV29-1	TRBJ2-1	.	.	CSVDARQDYNEQFF	TGCAGCGTTGACGCAAGACAGGACTACAATGAGCAGTTCTTC
TRBV19	TRBJ2-4	TRBD1	.	CASSPGQGGTKNIQYF	TGTGCCAGTAGTCCCGGACAGGGAGGAACCAAAAACATTCAGTACTTC
TRBV10-3	TRBJ1-6	.	once	CAIQGQYNSPLHF	TGTGCCATCCAAGGACAGTATAATTCACCCCTCCACTTT
TRBV28	TRBJ1-3	.	.	CASSFEASGNTIYF	TGTGCCAGCAGTTTCGAGGCTTCTGGAAACACCATATATTTT
TRBV4-1	TRBJ2-6	.	.	CASSPQISGANVLTF	TGCGCCAGCAGCCCGCAGATCTCTGGGGCCAACGTCCTGACTTTC
TRBV5-4	TRBJ2-5	TRBD2	.	CAAGLGEETQYF	TGCGCCGCGGGACTAGGGGAGGAGACCCAGTACTTC
TRBV18	TRBJ1-1	.	.	CASSSKGDTGMNTEAFF	TGTGCCAGCTCATCGAAGGGGGACACAGGGATGAACACTGAAGCTTTCTTT
TRBV10-3	TRBJ1-5	.	.	CAISESGRGPQPQHF	TGTGCCATCAGCGAAAGCGGCAGGGGACCTCAGCCCCAGCATTTT
TRBV19	TRBJ1-3	TRBD1	.	CASSPLTGGDDTIYF	TGTGCCAGTAGTCCCTTGACAGGGGGCGATGACACCATATATTTT
TRBV18	TRBJ2-5	TRBD1	.	CASSVPGQGYQETQYF	TGTGCCAGCTCAGTCCCGGGACAGGGGTACCAAGAGACCCAGTACTTC
TRBV28	TRBJ2-7	.	.	CASSYLARDSSSYEQYF	TGTGCCAGCAGCTACCTCGCCCGGGACTCAAGCTCCTACGAGCAGTACTTC